The 27 T cell receptor beta chains reported below all come from one sample, sequenced in a study of shared clonotypes between healthy human individuals. The assay was immunoSEQ multiplex PCR, and TCRdb's table has in-frame clones only and misses some. Of around 510,000 clones detected, about 96% appear once; the ten largest clones hold 0.064%. Material for sequencing was naive CD4+ T cells sorted from blood. Subset defined: CD45RA+ positively selected. These receptor sequences come from a woman aged 25 to 39 in good health.

J is TRBJ1-5 and V is TRBV19; D is unclear. V shed 7 bases and J shed 2 bases, with 18 bases lying between them. The CDR3 is made up of 16 amino acids. Germline values: CDR1 LNHDA, CDR2 SQIVND (reference sequence). The CDR3 here is CASTDEWPVGNQPQHF. CDR3 in DNA: TGTGCCAGTACCGATGAATGGCCTGTCGGCAATCAGCCCCAGCATTTT.

This clone has a single count. The chain recombines TRBV23-1 with TRBJ1-1; tentatively, D is TRBD1 (5 bases). TRBV23-1 qualifies as an ORF whose function is uncertain. The CDR3 extends over 12 amino acids. For the CDR3, the DNA is TGCGCGAGGGGCCGGGGCCGGCCAGGGGCTTTCTTT. Its protein product is CARGRGRPGAFF.

This clone was detected only once. Here the CDR3 reads CASSLGQGDSNQPQHF. DNA for the CDR3: TGTGCCAGCAGTCTGGGACAGGGCGATAGCAATCAGCCCCAGCATTTT. This rearrangement joins TRBV2 to TRBJ1-5; 9 bases are a match to TRBD1. The germline V gene has CDR1 SNHLY and CDR2 FYNNEI. J lost 0 bases, V lost 5 bases, and 5 bases had no gene match. The CDR3 is made up of 16 amino acids.

The gene calls are TRBV28 and TRBJ2-7, with 7 bases that match TRBD1. With V trimmed by 6 bases and J by 6 bases, 14 bases remained unmatched. CDR3 length: 15 residues. Germline CDR1 MDHEN, CDR2 SYDVKM. CDR3 sequence: CASSPIETGSLEQYF. In DNA form, the CDR3 reads TGTGCCAGCAGCCCCATTGAGACAGGGTCCCTCGAGCAGTACTTC.

The chain couples TRBV19 to TRBJ2-1; 9 bases map to TRBD2. Germline-derived CDR1 and CDR2 are LNHDA and SQIVND (reference sequence). The CDR3 is made up of 12 amino acids. V lost 4 bases to trimming and J lost 15 bases; unmatched junction nucleotides: 7. In DNA form, the CDR3 reads TGTGCCAGTAGTACAGTAGCGGGAGAGACGTTCTTC. Its translation: CASSTVAGETFF.

The V gene is TRBV2, the J gene TRBJ2-2; D not resolved. Between the trimmed V and J ends, which lost 9 bases and 1 base, there was a span of 15 bases. CDR1 and CDR2 from the germline V gene are SNHLY and FYNNEI. CDR3 length equals 15 residues. The CDR3 region is CASGVRRLNTGELFF. CDR3 sequence (DNA): TGTGCCAGTGGAGTGCGGCGGTTGAACACCGGGGAGCTGTTTTTT. The whole variable domain, filled in from reference TRBV2 and TRBJ2-2, reads EPEVTQTPSHQVTQMGQEVILRCVPISNHLYFYWYRQILGQKVEFLVSFYNNEISEKSEIFDDQFSVERPDGSNFTLKIRSTKLEDSAMYFCASGVRRLNTGELFFGEGSRLTVL.

This rearrangement joins TRBV28 to TRBJ2-5, with TRBD2 matching over 10 bases. The J call may be faulty, since TRBJ2-7 better matches the DNA end. Looked up from germline, CDR1 is MDHEN and CDR2 is SYDVKM. CDR3 length equals 16 residues. The CDR3 protein is CASRVTSGTYSYEQYF. For the CDR3, the DNA is TGTGCCAGCAGGGTTACTAGCGGGACTTACTCCTACGAGCAGTACTTC.

The chain is built from TRBV6-6 and TRBJ2-6; no definite D call. There are 14 residues in the CDR3. Germline assignment: CDR1 MNHNY and CDR2 SVGAGI (reference sequence). The V end was cut by 7 bases, the J end by 2 bases, with 9 bases between. CDR3 loop: CASNEVPGANVLTF. CDR3 sequence (DNA): TGTGCCAGCAATGAGGTCCCTGGGGCCAACGTCCTGACTTTC.

The chain is built from TRBV11-2 and TRBJ1-2; D is ambiguous. The CDR3 is 13 residues long. Germline V gene data show CDR1 as SGHAT and CDR2 as FQNNGV. V was cut by 2 bases and J by 4 bases, with 8 bases left in between. As DNA, the CDR3 is TGTGCCAGCAGCTTACTGGAGGCCTATGGCTACACCTTC. Protein sequence: CASSLLEAYGYTF.

CDR3 in amino acids: CASSFKKGSTPETNEKLFF. The CDR3 DNA reads as TGTGCCAGCAGTTTTAAGAAGGGGTCTACACCCGAGACTAATGAAAAACTGTTTTTT. The rearrangement uses TRBV28 and TRBJ1-4; tentatively, D is TRBD1 (5 bases). The CDR3 totals 19 residues. CDR1 is MDHEN, CDR2 SYDVKM, per germline. Trimming stripped 3 bases from V and 2 bases from J, with 22 bases between. Variable domain in full (rest from reference TRBV28 and TRBJ1-4): DVKVTQSSRYLVKRTGEKVFLECVQDMDHENMFWYRQDPGLGLRLIYFSYDVKMKEKGDIPEGYSVSREKKERFSLILESASTNQTSMYLCASSFKKGSTPETNEKLFFGSGTQLSVL.

This clone was detected only once. J is TRBJ1-1 and V is TRBV4-1; maybe TRBD1 (6 bases). V was shortened by 4 bases and J by 0 bases, with 9 bases between the two germline ends. CDR1 is MGHRA and CDR2 is YSYEKL in the germline V gene. CDR3 length: 14 residues. The CDR3 nucleotides are TGCGCCAGCAGCCCTCGGACAGTGAACACTGAAGCTTTCTTT. Its translation: CASSPRTVNTEAFF.

The chain recombines TRBV29-1 with TRBJ1-1; perhaps TRBD1 as D (6 bases). CDR1 and CDR2 from the germline V gene are SQVTM and ANQGSEA. Trimming removed 6 bases from V and 5 bases from J, with 19 bases in between. CDR3 length: 14 amino acids. CDR3 residues: CSVKLQGGITEAFF. CDR3 bases: TGCAGCGTAAAGTTACAGGGTGGTATAACTGAAGCTTTCTTT.

This chain connects TRBV28 to TRBJ2-2; D is unresolved. The V gene's germline CDR1 is MDHEN and CDR2 SYDVKM. V shed 6 bases and J shed 0 bases, with 5 bases lying between them. This CDR3 is built from 13 residues. CDR3 loop: CASSLANTGELFF. DNA for the CDR3: TGTGCCAGCAGCCTCGCGAACACCGGGGAGCTGTTTTTT.

The chain has TRBV2 and TRBJ1-1; D gene unclear. CDR3 length: 13 amino acids. V lost 3 bases and J 2 bases, leaving 7 bases between the germline ends. CDR1 SNHLY and CDR2 FYNNEI come from the germline V gene. The CDR3 sequence is CASSEFPNTEAFF. CDR3 DNA sequence: TGTGCCAGCAGTGAGTTCCCAAACACTGAAGCTTTCTTT.

This clone occurred once. The rearrangement joins TRBV28 to TRBJ2-5; tentatively, D is TRBD1 (6 bases). This CDR3 spans 16 amino acids. Trimming cost V 8 bases and J 3 bases, with 22 bases left between them. The germline gives CDR1 MDHEN, CDR2 SYDVKM. The CDR3 spells CASGRPGHVPKETQYF. The CDR3 nucleotides are TGTGCCAGCGGGAGACCGGGACATGTACCCAAAGAGACCCAGTACTTC.

V usage is TRBV11-3 and J usage is TRBJ2-7, with 11 bases aligning to TRBD2. Germline values: CDR1 SGHNT, CDR2 YENEEA. With 6 bases clipped from V and 0 bases from J, the junction kept 4 bases outside the gene matches. This CDR3 is 15 amino acids long. The CDR3 reads CASRTSGIGSYEQYF. For the CDR3, the DNA is TGTGCCAGCAGGACTAGCGGGATAGGCTCCTACGAGCAGTACTTC. The entire variable domain, with the rest obtained from reference TRBV11-3 and TRBJ2-7, is as follows: EAGVVQSPRYKIIEKKQPVAFWCNPISGHNTLYWYLQNLGQGPELLIRYENEEAVDDSQLPKDRFSAERLKGVDSTLKIQPAELGDSAVYLCASRTSGIGSYEQYFGPGTRLTVT.

This sequence joins TRBV18 and TRBJ1-6, with a weak D call TRBD1 (5 bases). V was shortened by 3 bases and J by 17 bases, with 17 bases between the two germline ends. Germline CDR1 reads KGHSH; CDR2 reads LQKENI. The CDR3 totals 13 residues. DNA of the CDR3: TGTGCCAGCTCACCTTACGCGGGACGTATGATCCACTTT. Amino acids: CASSPYAGRMIHF. Full variable domain (rest looked up from reference TRBV18 and TRBJ1-6): NAGVMQNPRHLVRRRGQEARLRCSPMKGHSHVYWYRQLPEEGLKFMVYLQKENIIDESGMPKERFSAEFPKEGPSILRIQQVVRGDSAAYFCASSPYAGRMIHFGNGTRLTVT.

The chain uses TRBV14 and TRBJ2-1, with TRBD2 matching 7 bases. Losses at the gene ends were 1 base for V and 8 bases for J; bases not matched to a gene: 8. The germline V gene encodes CDR1 SGHDN and CDR2 FVKESK. The CDR3 extends over 15 amino acids. CDR3 in DNA: TGTGCCAGCAGCCAAGCGCGACTAGCACCCGATGAGCAGTTCTTC. It encodes CASSQARLAPDEQFF.

DNA of the CDR3: TGTGCCAGCAGACTTCCCCCGGGACTAGCGGGAGTAGCCGGGGAGCTGTTTTTT. As protein: CASRLPPGLAGVAGELFF. The J gene is TRBJ2-2, the V gene TRBV27; 14 bases are a match to TRBD2. This CDR3 contains 18 residues. Trimming cost V 6 bases and J 6 bases; bases outside gene matches: 12. Germline V CDR1 and CDR2: MNHEY, SMNVEV (reference sequence).

The chain uses TRBV18 and TRBJ1-5, with 7 bases lining up with TRBD1. The germline gives CDR1 KGHSH, CDR2 LQKENI. The CDR3 spans 14 residues. Unmatched junction bases numbered 7, after V lost 8 bases and J lost 3 bases. Here the CDR3 DNA reads TGTGCCAGCGCGGAACAGGGGAACAATCAGCCCCAGCATTTT. It encodes CASAEQGNNQPQHF.

The V gene is TRBV28, the J gene TRBJ2-5; D perhaps matches TRBD2 (6 bases). TRBJ2-7 explains the end of the DNA better; the J call may be wrong. The CDR3 spans 13 residues. Germline V gives CDR1 MDHEN, CDR2 SYDVKM. The CDR3 nucleotides read TGTGCCAGCAGTTTACCCGGGGGCTACGAGCAGTACTTC. The encoded protein is CASSLPGGYEQYF.

The chain is built from TRBV9 and TRBJ2-1, with D perhaps matching TRBD1 or TRBD2 (5 bases each). Trimming stripped 1 base from V and 2 bases from J, with 7 bases between. This CDR3 comprises 14 residues. CDR1 SGDLS and CDR2 YYNGEE come from the germline V gene. The CDR3 loop reads CASSVRGAYNEQFF. CDR3 nucleotide sequence: TGTGCCAGCAGCGTACGAGGGGCCTACAATGAGCAGTTCTTC.

This rearrangement joins TRBV6-4 to TRBJ2-7; 9 bases line up with TRBD1. The CDR3 runs 15 residues. Per germline, CDR1 MRHNA and CDR2 SNTAGT. J was trimmed by 3 bases and V by 3 bases; bases with no gene match: 6. The CDR3 here is CASSDSGTGNYEQYF. The CDR3 nucleotides read TGTGCCAGCAGTGATTCCGGGACAGGGAACTACGAGCAGTACTTC.

V is TRBV28 and J is TRBJ1-5; TRBD1 aligns across 11 bases. V dropped 5 bases and J dropped 6; count of bases not matched to a gene: 6. The CDR3 runs 15 residues. Per the germline V gene, CDR1 is MDHEN and CDR2 is SYDVKM. CDR3 sequence reads: CASSRDRGYGQPQHF. The CDR3 DNA sequence: TGTGCCAGCAGTAGGGACAGGGGGTATGGTCAGCCCCAGCATTTT.

The CDR3 sequence is CASSKVPGQGANTIYF. CDR3 nucleotides: TGCGCCAGCAGCAAAGTCCCGGGACAGGGAGCAAACACCATATATTTT. The rearrangement uses TRBV5-1 and TRBJ1-3; 9 bases line up with TRBD1. V lost 4 bases and J lost 6; bases outside the gene matches: 11. This CDR3 spans 16 amino acids. Germline lookup yields CDR1 SGHRS and CDR2 YFSETQ.

This clone was recorded only once. The DNA for the CDR3 is TGCGCCAGCAGCTTGGTGGAAGCGGGCGAGCAGTACTTC. Translation gives CASSLVEAGEQYF. This chain connects TRBV5-1 to TRBJ2-7; TRBD2 might be the D (6 bases). The length of the CDR3 is 13 residues. Germline CDR1 reads SGHRS; CDR2 reads YFSETQ. Trimming removed 0 bases from V and 6 bases from J, with 10 bases in between.

V gene TRBV6-1 combines with J gene TRBJ2-5; no clear D. Germline loops: CDR1 MNHNS, CDR2 SASEGT. The germline V and J ends were trimmed by 1 base and 6 bases, with 0 bases remaining between them. The CDR3 is made up of 10 amino acids. Here the CDR3 reads CASSEETQYF. The DNA of the CDR3 is TGTGCCAGCAGTGAAGAGACCCAGTACTTC.